Below, one TCR beta chain is given with its context. There are many counts of this clonotype. Its antigen remains undetermined. The record has no base qualities; no much larger clone is one base away. The instrument was an Illumina HiSeq 2500. Quantitative 5'-RACE with molecular barcodes was used to prepare TCR beta libraries. As for how the authors treated the data: A new computational method based on a probabilistic model of VDJ rearrangement was used to identify disease-linked TCR variants. TCRdb redid the processing of the public reads, applying fastp at Q25 and MiXCR, and retained in-frame beta chains. Rows are unified per CDR3 protein, each entry keeping the most common DNA and genes. The authors' filters were not applied to this entry. This sample is represented by 40,000 to 50,000 distinct CDR3 sequences; roughly 2.5% of them were singletons. Around 4.5% of the sample is taken by the ten largest.

This sample is drawn from a study of CD8 T cells in ankylosing spondylitis (dated by TCRdb to the late 2010s). Turning to the overall study: To find TCR variants linked to disease, the study profiled T cell receptor beta repertoires in ankylosing spondylitis patients and healthy donors. The whole study cohort included 108 healthy donors and 25 ankylosing spondylitis patients. Peripheral blood was sampled, and synovial fluid was additionally collected from ankylosing spondylitis patients.

Clipping removes 0 bases from V and 4 bases from J, with 12 as the unmatched junction base count. The CDR3 has 17 amino acids, counting the end cysteine and phenylalanine. Kept here is only the CDR3 DNA, which spans 51 bases and is read in frame from base 1. According to the germline V gene, CDR1 reads SGDLS and CDR2 reads YYNGEE. The paper as a whole reports these results and caveats: Some motif variants were previously reported in synovial fluid and blood of reactive arthritis patients, suggesting common disease-initiation mechanisms. Blood from ankylosing spondylitis patients appeared to be characterized by a TCR beta motif composed of about 8 highly homologous amino acid variants. According to the report, matched synovial fluid samples from ankylosing spondylitis patients were significantly enriched for the disease-linked clones. In peripheral blood, the disease-linked clones were found at relatively low frequencies and had a CD8+ phenotype.

Recombination linked TRBV9 to TRBJ2-7; a stretch of 8 junction bases matches TRBD2. The sequence derives from a male donor with ankylosing spondylitis or in good health (not recorded which). The sample taken for sequencing was blood, either unsorted or a sorted T cell fraction (not recorded which). The CDR3 here reads CASSVGDSAGGIYEQYF. The nucleotides read TGTGCCAGCAGCGTAGGAGACTCGGCGGGAGGAATTTACGAGCAGTACTTC. With all but the CDR3 taken from the reference TRBV9 and TRBJ2-7 genes, the full variable domain is: DSGVTQTPKHLITATGQRVTLRCSPRSGDLSVYWYQQSLDQGLQFLIQYYNGEERAKGNILERFSAQQFPDLHSELNLSSLELGDSALYFCASSVGDSAGGIYEQYFGPGTRLTVT.